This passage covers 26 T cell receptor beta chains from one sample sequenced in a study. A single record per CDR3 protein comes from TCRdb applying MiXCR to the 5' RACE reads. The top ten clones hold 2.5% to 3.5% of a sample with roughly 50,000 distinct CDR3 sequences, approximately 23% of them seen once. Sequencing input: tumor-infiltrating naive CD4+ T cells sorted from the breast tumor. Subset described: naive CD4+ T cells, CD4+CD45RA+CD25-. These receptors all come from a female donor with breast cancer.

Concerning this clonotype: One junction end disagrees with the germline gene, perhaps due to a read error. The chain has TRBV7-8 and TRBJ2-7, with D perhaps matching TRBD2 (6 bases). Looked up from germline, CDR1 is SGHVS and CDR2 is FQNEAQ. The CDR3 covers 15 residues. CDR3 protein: CASSLDAPGEGELYF. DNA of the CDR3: TGTGCCAGCAGCCTCGACGCTCCGGGGGAAGGCGAGCTGTACTTC.

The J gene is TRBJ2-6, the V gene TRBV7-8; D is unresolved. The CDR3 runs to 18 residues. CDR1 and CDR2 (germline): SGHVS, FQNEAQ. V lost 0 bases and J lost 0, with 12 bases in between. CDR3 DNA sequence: TGTGCCAGCAGCTTAGCCGGGCTTGACTTCTCTGGGGCCAACGTCCTGACTTTC. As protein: CASSLAGLDFSGANVLTF.

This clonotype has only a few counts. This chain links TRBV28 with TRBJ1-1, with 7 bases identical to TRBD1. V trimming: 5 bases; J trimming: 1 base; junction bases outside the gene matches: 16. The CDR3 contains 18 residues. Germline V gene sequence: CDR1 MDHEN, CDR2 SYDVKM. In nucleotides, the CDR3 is TGTGCCAGCAGTCGGGCCTTAAAACCGGGACAGCCGAACACTGAAGCTTTCTTT. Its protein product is CASSRALKPGQPNTEAFF.

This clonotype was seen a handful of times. The CDR3 DNA follows: TGTGCCAGCAGCACCAGGGGGTCGGATGGAGATACGCAGTATTTT. Its protein product is CASSTRGSDGDTQYF. The chain is built from TRBV6-5 and TRBJ2-3; 7 positions agree with TRBD1. From germline, CDR1 is MNHEY and CDR2 SVGAGI. CDR3 length: 15 residues. V shed 6 bases, J shed 5 bases, and the junction held 11 bases outside the gene matches.

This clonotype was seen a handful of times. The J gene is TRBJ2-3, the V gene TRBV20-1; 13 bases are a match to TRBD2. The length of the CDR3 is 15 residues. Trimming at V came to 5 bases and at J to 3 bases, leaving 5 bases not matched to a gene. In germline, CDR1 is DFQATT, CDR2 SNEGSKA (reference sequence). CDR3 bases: TGCAGTGCTCCTCCGACTAGCGGGGGGACAGATACGCAGTATTTT. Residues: CSAPPTSGGTDTQYF.

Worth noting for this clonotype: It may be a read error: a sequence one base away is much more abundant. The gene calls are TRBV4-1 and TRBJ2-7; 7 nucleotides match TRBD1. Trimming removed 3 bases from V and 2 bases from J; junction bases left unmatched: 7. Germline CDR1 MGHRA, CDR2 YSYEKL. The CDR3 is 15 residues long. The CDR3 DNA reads TGCGCCAGCAGCCATTTGAGAAGGGGGCCCTACGAGCAGTACGTC. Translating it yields CASSHLRRGPYEQYV.

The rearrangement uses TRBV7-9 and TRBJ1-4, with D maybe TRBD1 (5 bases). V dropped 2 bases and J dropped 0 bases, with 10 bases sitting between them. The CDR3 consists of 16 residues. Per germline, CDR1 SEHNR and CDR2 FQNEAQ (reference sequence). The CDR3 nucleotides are TGTGCCAGCAGCTTATCAGGGCCGACAACTAATGAAAAACTGTTTTTT. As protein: CASSLSGPTTNEKLFF.

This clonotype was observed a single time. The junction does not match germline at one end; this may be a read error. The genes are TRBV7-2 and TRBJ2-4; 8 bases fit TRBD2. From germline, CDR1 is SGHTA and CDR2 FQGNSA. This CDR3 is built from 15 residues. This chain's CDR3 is CASSLGGLAKNILYF. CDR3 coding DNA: TGTGCCAGCAGCCTTGGCGGACTAGCCAAAAACATTCTGTACTTC.

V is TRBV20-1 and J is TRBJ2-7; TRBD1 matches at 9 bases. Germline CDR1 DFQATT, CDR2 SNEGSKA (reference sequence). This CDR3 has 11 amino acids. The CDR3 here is CSAFFRDREIV. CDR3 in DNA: TGCAGTGCTTTTTTCCGGGACAGGGAAATAGTC.

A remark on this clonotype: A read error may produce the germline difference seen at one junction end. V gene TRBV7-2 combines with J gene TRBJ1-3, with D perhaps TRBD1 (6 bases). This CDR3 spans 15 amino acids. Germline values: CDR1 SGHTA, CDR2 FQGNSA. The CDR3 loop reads CASSQRSGAGNTIHF. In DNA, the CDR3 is TGTGCCAGCAGTCAGCGATCAGGGGCTGGAAACACCATACATTTT. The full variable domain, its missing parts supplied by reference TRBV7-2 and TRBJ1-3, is GAGVSQSPSNKVTEKGKDVELRCDPISGHTALYWYRQSLGQGLEFLIYFQGNSAPDKSGLPSDRFSAERTGGSVSTLTIQRTQQEDSAVYLCASSQRSGAGNTIHFGEGSWLTVV.

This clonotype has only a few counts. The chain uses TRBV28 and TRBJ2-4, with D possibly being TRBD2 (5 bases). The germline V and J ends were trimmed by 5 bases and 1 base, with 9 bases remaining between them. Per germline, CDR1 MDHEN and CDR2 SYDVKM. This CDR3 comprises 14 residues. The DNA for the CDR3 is TGTGCCAGCAGTCGGCCGGGGGCCAAAAACATTCAGTACTTC. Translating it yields CASSRPGAKNIQYF.

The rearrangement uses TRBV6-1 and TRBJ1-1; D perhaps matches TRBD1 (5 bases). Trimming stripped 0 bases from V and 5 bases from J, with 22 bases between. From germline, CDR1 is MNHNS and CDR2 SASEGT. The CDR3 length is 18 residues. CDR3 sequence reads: CASSEALRGSGSKTEAFF. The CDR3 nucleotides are TGTGCCAGCAGTGAAGCGCTTCGTGGCTCAGGGAGCAAGACTGAAGCTTTCTTT.

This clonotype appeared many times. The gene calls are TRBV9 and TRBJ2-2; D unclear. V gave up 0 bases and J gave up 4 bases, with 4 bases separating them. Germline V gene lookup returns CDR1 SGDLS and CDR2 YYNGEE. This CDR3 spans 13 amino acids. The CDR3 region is CASSVGGTGELFF. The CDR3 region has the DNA TGTGCCAGCAGCGTAGGCGGCACCGGGGAGCTGTTTTTT. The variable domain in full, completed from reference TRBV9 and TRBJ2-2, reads DSGVTQTPKHLITATGQRVTLRCSPRSGDLSVYWYQQSLDQGLQFLIQYYNGEERAKGNILERFSAQQFPDLHSELNLSSLELGDSALYFCASSVGGTGELFFGEGSRLTVL.

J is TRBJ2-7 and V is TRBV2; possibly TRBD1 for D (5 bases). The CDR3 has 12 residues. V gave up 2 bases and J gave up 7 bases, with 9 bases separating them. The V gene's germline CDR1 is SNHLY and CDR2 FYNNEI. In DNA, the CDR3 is TGTGCCAGCAGTGAAAGGGGCCTAGAGCAGTACTTC. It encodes CASSERGLEQYF.

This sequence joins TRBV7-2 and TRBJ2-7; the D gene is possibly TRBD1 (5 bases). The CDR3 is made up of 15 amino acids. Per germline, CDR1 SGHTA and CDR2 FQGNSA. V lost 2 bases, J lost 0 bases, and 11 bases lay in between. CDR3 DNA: TGTGCCAGCAGCTTATTCGCGACAGTCTCCTACGAGCAGTACTTC. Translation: CASSLFATVSYEQYF.

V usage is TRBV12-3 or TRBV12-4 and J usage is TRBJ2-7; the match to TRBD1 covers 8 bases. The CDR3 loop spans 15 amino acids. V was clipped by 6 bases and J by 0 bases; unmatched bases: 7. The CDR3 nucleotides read TGTGCCAGCAGATTACAGGGGGGAAGCTCCTACGAGCAGTACTTC. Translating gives CASRLQGGSSYEQYF.

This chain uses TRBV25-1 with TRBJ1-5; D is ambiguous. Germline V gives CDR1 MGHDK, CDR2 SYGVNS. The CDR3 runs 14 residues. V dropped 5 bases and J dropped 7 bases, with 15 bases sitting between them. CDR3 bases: TGTGCCAGCAGTTTTAGGGAGGTCGGCCAGCCCCAGCATTTT. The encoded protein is CASSFREVGQPQHF. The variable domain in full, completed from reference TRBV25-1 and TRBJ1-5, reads EADIYQTPRYLVIGTGKKITLECSQTMGHDKMYWYQQDPGMELHLIHYSYGVNSTEKGDLSSESTVSRIRTEHFPLTLESARPSHTSQYLCASSFREVGQPQHFGDGTRLSIL.

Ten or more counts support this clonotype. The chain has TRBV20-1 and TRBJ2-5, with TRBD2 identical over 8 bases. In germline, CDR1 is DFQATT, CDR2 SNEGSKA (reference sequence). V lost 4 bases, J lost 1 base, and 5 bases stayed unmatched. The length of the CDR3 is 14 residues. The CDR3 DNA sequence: TGCAGTGCTACTCCAGCGGGAGCCCAAGAGACCCAGTACTTC. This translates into CSATPAGAQETQYF.

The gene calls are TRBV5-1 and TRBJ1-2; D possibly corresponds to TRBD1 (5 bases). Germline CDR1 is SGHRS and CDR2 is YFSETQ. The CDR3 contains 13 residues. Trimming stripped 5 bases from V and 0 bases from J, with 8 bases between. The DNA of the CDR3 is TGCGCCAGCAGTCGGGGCGCTAACTATGGCTACACCTTC. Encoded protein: CASSRGANYGYTF.

In DNA form, the CDR3 reads TGCGCCAGCAGCTTGTTTGAGAACACCGGGGAGCTGTTTTTT. Its translation is CASSLFENTGELFF. The V and J genes are TRBV5-1 and TRBJ2-2, with D unresolved. Germline V gene data show CDR1 as SGHRS and CDR2 as YFSETQ. Trimming removed 1 base at V and 1 base at J, with 5 bases between. This CDR3 has 14 amino acids.

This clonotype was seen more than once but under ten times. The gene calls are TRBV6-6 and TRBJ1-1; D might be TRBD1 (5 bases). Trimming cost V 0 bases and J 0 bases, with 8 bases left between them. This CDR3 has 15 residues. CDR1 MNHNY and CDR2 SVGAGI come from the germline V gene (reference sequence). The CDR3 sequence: CASSYSAGLNTEAFF. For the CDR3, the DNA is TGTGCCAGCAGTTACTCGGCAGGGTTGAACACTGAAGCTTTCTTT.

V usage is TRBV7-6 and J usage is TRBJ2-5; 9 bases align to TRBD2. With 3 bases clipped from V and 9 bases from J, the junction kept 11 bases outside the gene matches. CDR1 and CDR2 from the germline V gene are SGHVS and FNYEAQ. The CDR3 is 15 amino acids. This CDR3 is CASSFLAGRGEAQYF. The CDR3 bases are TGTGCCAGCAGCTTCCTAGCGGGAAGGGGGGAGGCCCAGTACTTC.

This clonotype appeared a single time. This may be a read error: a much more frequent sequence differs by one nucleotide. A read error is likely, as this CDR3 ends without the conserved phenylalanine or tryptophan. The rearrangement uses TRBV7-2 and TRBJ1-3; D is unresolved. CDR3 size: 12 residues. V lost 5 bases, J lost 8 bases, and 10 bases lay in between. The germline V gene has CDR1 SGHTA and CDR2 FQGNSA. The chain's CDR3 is CASSRTVDTIYS. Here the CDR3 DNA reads TGTGCCAGCAGCCGCACTGTGGACACCATATATTCT.

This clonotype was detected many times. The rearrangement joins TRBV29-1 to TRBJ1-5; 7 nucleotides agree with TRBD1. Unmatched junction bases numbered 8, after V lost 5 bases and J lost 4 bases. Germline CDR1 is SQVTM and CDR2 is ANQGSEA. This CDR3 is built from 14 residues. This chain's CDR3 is CSVSQGGSNQPQHF. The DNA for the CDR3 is TGCAGCGTTTCTCAGGGGGGCTCTAATCAGCCCCAGCATTTT.

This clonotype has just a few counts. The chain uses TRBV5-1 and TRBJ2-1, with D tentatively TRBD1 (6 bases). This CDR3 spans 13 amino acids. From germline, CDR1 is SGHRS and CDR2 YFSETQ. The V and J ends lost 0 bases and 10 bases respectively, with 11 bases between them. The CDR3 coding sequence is TGCGCCAGCAGCTTGGAGGGGGTAAGGGAGCAGTTCTTC. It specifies CASSLEGVREQFF.

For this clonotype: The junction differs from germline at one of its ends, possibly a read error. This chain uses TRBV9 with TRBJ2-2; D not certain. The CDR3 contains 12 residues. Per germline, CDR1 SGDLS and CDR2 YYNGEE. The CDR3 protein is CASTSNTGELFF. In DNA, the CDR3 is TGCGCCAGCACCTCAAACACCGGGGAGCTGTTTTTT. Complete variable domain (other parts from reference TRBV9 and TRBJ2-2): DSGVTQTPKHLITATGQRVTLRCSPRSGDLSVYWYQQSLDQGLQFLIQYYNGEERAKGNILERFSAQQFPDLHSELNLSSLELGDSALYFCASTSNTGELFFGEGSRLTVL.